This is a list of T cell receptor beta chains from one sample in a study of blood T cells in healthy people across ages. MiXCR, applied by TCRdb to the 5' RACE reads, yields one record per CDR3 protein. Of 550,000 to 800,000 distinct CDR3 sequences in the sample, about 30% are singletons; the top ten hold 15%. Sequences were obtained from blood. The receptors shown here come from a woman older than 75 in good health. Both conserved end residues are part of each CDR3. A D gene is named only where the DNA matches it firmly. The size of a clone is reported for some rows only, either as once, few or many, or as a class for expanded clones.

TRBJ2-3 | . | . | TRBV12-3/TRBV12-4 | CASRRQVSADTQYF | TGTGCCAGCAGAAGACAGGTGAGTGCAGATACGCAGTATTTT
TRBJ2-7 | . | many | TRBV5-1 | CASSTLQGNEQYF | TGCGCCAGCAGCACACTCCAGGGAAACGAGCAGTACTTC
TRBJ2-1 | TRBD2 | many | TRBV3-1 | CASSQVFGGDNEQFF | TGTGCCAGCAGCCAAGTTTTCGGGGGGGACAATGAGCAGTTCTTC
TRBJ2-1 | . | . | TRBV15 | CATSRDHLGVSSYNEQFF | TGTGCCACCAGCAGAGATCATTTAGGGGTGAGCTCCTACAATGAGCAGTTCTTC
TRBJ2-7 | . | . | TRBV5-1 | CASSLTSGTSFSYEQYF | TGCGCCAGCAGCTTGACCTCCGGGACTTCCTTCTCCTACGAGCAGTACTTC
TRBJ1-1 | TRBD1 | few | TRBV5-6 | CASSLYGDRRNTEAFF | TGTGCCAGCAGCTTGTACGGGGACAGGAGGAACACTGAAGCTTTCTTT
TRBJ2-6 | TRBD1 | . | TRBV28 | CASSPGQGGANVPTF | TGTGCCAGCAGTCCGGGACAGGGTGGGGCCAACGTCCCGACTTTC
TRBJ2-7 | . | many | TRBV24-1 | CATSDLGSAGVYEQYF | TGTGCCACCAGTGATTTGGGATCGGCAGGGGTGTACGAGCAGTACTTC
TRBJ2-1 | TRBD2 | . | TRBV28 | CASSLVLAGAYNEQFF | TGTGCCAGCAGCCTGGTACTAGCGGGAGCCTACAATGAGCAGTTCTTC
TRBJ2-3 | . | few | TRBV4-2 | CASSRGGSGLRTDTQYF | TGTGCCAGCAGCCGAGGGGGGTCGGGACTACGCACAGATACGCAGTATTTT
TRBJ2-7 | TRBD1 | many | TRBV28 | CASSLPGTDVEQYF | TGTGCCAGCAGTTTACCTGGGACAGACGTCGAGCAGTACTTC
TRBJ2-1 | TRBD1 | . | TRBV7-2 | CASSLVGQGNNEQFF | TGTGCCAGCAGCTTAGTAGGACAGGGGAACAATGAGCAGTTCTTC
TRBJ2-2 | . | . | TRBV12-3/TRBV12-4 | CASSLILAGELFF | TGTGCCAGCAGTTTAATACTAGCCGGGGAGCTGTTTTTT
TRBJ2-3 | . | many | TRBV5-1 | CASSFYPTDTQYF | TGCGCCAGCAGCTTTTATCCCACAGATACGCAGTATTTT
TRBJ2-3 | . | many | TRBV10-3 | CAISDRDLPSSTDTQYF | TGTGCCATCAGTGACAGGGATCTACCCTCTAGCACAGATACGCAGTATTTT
TRBJ1-2 | TRBD1 | many | TRBV18 | CASSPKTGAHGYTF | TGTGCCAGCTCACCGAAGACAGGGGCCCATGGCTACACCTTC
TRBJ1-5 | . | many | TRBV20-1 | CSASRRADNQPQHF | TGCAGTGCTAGCCGCAGGGCGGATAATCAGCCCCAGCATTTT
TRBJ2-4 | . | . | TRBV19 | CASSKPGGQNIQYF | TGTGCCAGTAGTAAGCCGGGGGGCCAAAACATTCAGTACTTC
TRBJ2-4 | . | . | TRBV6-5 | CASSERSKNIQYF | TGTGCCAGCAGTGAGAGATCCAAAAACATTCAGTACTTC
TRBJ1-6 | . | . | TRBV15 | CATSRDPRGANSPLHF | TGTGCCACCAGCAGAGATCCGAGGGGCGCGAATTCACCCCTCCACTTT
TRBJ2-3 | TRBD2 | few | TRBV24-1 | CATSDFRDYTDTQYF | TGTGCCACCAGTGATTTTCGGGACTACACAGATACGCAGTATTTT
TRBJ1-1 | . | few | TRBV2 | CASSQTAGEAFF | TGTGCCAGCAGCCAAACGGCGGGTGAAGCTTTCTTT
TRBJ2-6 | . | many | TRBV11-1 | CASSLAEGALLSGANVLTF | TGTGCCAGCAGCTTAGCGGAGGGGGCCCTCCTCTCTGGGGCCAACGTCCTGACTTTC
TRBJ1-2 | TRBD1 | many | TRBV27 | CASSFAFKYDRGRGGYTF | TGTGCCAGCAGCTTTGCCTTCAAATATGACAGGGGGCGGGGTGGCTACACCTTC
TRBJ1-3 | TRBD1 | . | TRBV30 | CAWSVGQGAEDTIYF | TGTGCCTGGAGTGTCGGACAGGGGGCGGAGGACACCATATATTTT
TRBJ2-6 | TRBD2 | many | TRBV6-1 | CASSPQAAGVSSGANVLTF | TGTGCCAGCAGTCCCCAGGCAGCGGGGGTTTCCTCTGGGGCCAACGTCCTGACTTTC
TRBJ2-3 | . | few | TRBV24-1 | CATSDPGYTDTQYF | TGTGCCACCAGTGATCCAGGGTACACAGATACGCAGTATTTT
TRBJ1-1 | . | . | TRBV28 | CASTRGGGWTEAFF | TGTGCCAGCACGAGGGGGGGCGGATGGACTGAAGCTTTCTTT
TRBJ2-5 | . | . | TRBV28 | CASSSGRELRETQYF | TGTGCCAGCAGTTCGGGCCGGGAGTTGAGGGAGACCCAGTACTTC
TRBJ1-1 | . | few | TRBV7-3 | CASSLVGGGGERNTEAFF | TGTGCCAGCAGCCTCGTTGGAGGGGGTGGTGAAAGGAACACTGAAGCTTTCTTT
TRBJ2-3 | . | many | TRBV5-1 | CASRLFGDTQYF | TGCGCCAGCAGGCTTTTCGGAGATACGCAGTATTTT
TRBJ2-3 | TRBD2 | . | TRBV3-1 | CASSYPAGGSGTDTQYF | TGTGCCAGCAGCTATCCCGCCGGCGGGAGTGGGACAGATACGCAGTATTTT
TRBJ2-1 | TRBD2 | many | TRBV25-1 | CASSGTFGTSGGANEQFF | TGTGCCAGCAGTGGAACGTTTGGGACTAGCGGGGGGGCGAATGAGCAGTTCTTC
TRBJ1-2 | TRBD1 | many | TRBV5-1 | CASSLALGQANYGYTF | TGCGCCAGCAGCCTCGCCCTCGGACAGGCTAACTATGGCTACACCTTC
TRBJ2-1 | . | . | TRBV13 | CASSQGTPSSYNEQFF | TGTGCCAGCAGCCAAGGGACTCCTAGCTCCTACAATGAGCAGTTCTTC
TRBJ1-5 | TRBD1 | many | TRBV18 | CASSRAATGVNQPQHF | TGTGCCAGCTCCCGAGCGGCGACAGGGGTCAATCAGCCCCAGCATTTT
TRBJ2-3 | . | . | TRBV20-1 | CSARDRDLTDTQYF | TGCAGTGCTAGAGATCGGGATCTCACAGATACGCAGTATTTT
TRBJ1-6 | . | . | TRBV5-1 | CASSLSTGNNSPLHF | TGCGCCAGCAGCTTAAGTACAGGGAATAATTCACCCCTCCACTTT
TRBJ1-5 | TRBD1 | few | TRBV2 | CASGQGEMGNQPQHF | TGTGCCAGCGGACAGGGGGAAATGGGCAATCAGCCCCAGCATTTT
TRBJ1-5 | . | few | TRBV5-5 | CASSFSGHQPQHF | TGTGCCAGCAGCTTTTCAGGGCATCAGCCCCAGCATTTT
TRBJ2-6 | . | . | TRBV2 | CASRPGRNSGANVLTF | TGTGCCAGCAGGCCGGGACGGAACTCTGGGGCCAACGTCCTGACTTTC
TRBJ1-5 | . | . | TRBV5-1 | CASSTEPGLGQPQHF | TGCGCCAGCAGCACCGAGCCTGGGCTGGGCCAGCCCCAGCATTTT
TRBJ1-4 | . | many | TRBV20-1 | CSARDPAMGPNEKLFF | TGCAGTGCTAGAGATCCGGCTATGGGGCCTAATGAAAAACTGTTTTTT
TRBJ2-5 | . | . | TRBV6-1 | CASSEAGAEETQYF | TGTGCCAGCAGTGAAGCGGGGGCGGAGGAGACCCAGTACTTC
TRBJ1-6 | . | few | TRBV12-3/TRBV12-4 | CASSFRQVASPLHF | TGTGCCAGCAGTTTCAGACAGGTAGCATCACCCCTCCACTTT
TRBJ2-5 | TRBD2 | many | TRBV7-9 | CASSSSVAGETQYF | TGTGCCAGCAGCTCCTCGGTAGCGGGAGAGACCCAGTACTTC
TRBJ2-7 | . | . | TRBV5-6 | CASSSGRRYEQYF | TGTGCCAGCAGTTCTGGGCGGCGGTACGAGCAGTACTTC
TRBJ2-2 | TRBD2 | few | TRBV20-1 | CSASRAGGRRTGELFF | TGCAGTGCTTCTCGAGCGGGGGGGCGGCGGACCGGGGAGCTGTTTTTT
TRBJ1-1 | . | . | TRBV30 | CACRNPVTSTEAFF | TGTGCCTGCCGTAATCCGGTGACATCCACTGAAGCTTTCTTT
TRBJ2-1 | . | . | TRBV7-9 | CASRQGSDNEQFF | TGTGCCAGCAGACAGGGTTCCGACAATGAGCAGTTCTTC
TRBJ2-1 | TRBD1 | few | TRBV29-1 | CSVGGGIGYNEQFF | TGCAGCGTTGGAGGGGGCATCGGCTACAATGAGCAGTTCTTC
TRBJ2-1 | . | . | TRBV6-6 | CASSLGTSAFF | TGTGCCAGCAGTCTTGGGACGTCCGCGTTCTTC
TRBJ1-2 | TRBD1 | . | TRBV6-1 | CASSEAPRTGLYGYTF | TGTGCCAGCAGTGAAGCCCCTCGGACAGGGCTTTATGGCTACACCTTC
TRBJ1-1 | . | few | TRBV25-1 | CASSEAWADTEAFF | TGTGCCAGCAGTGAAGCGTGGGCAGACACTGAAGCTTTCTTT
TRBJ1-2 | . | many | TRBV25-1 | CASSESWTPVHGYTF | TGTGCCAGCAGTGAATCTTGGACACCGGTGCATGGCTACACCTTC